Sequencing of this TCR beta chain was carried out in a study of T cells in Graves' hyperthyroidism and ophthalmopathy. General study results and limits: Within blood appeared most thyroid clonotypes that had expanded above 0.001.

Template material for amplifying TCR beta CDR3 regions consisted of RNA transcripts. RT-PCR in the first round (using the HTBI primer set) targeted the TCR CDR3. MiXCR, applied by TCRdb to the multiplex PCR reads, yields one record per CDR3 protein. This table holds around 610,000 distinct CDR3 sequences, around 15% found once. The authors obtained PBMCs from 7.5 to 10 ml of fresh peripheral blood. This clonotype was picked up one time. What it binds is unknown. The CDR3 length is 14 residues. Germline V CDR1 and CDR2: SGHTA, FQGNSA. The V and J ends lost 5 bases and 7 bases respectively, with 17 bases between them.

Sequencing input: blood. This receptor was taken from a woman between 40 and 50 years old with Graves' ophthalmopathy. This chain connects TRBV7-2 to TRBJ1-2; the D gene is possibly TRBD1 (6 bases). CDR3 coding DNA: TGTGCCAGCAGCCGCGGGACACCGAGCTCTGGCTACACCTTC. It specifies CASSRGTPSSGYTF.